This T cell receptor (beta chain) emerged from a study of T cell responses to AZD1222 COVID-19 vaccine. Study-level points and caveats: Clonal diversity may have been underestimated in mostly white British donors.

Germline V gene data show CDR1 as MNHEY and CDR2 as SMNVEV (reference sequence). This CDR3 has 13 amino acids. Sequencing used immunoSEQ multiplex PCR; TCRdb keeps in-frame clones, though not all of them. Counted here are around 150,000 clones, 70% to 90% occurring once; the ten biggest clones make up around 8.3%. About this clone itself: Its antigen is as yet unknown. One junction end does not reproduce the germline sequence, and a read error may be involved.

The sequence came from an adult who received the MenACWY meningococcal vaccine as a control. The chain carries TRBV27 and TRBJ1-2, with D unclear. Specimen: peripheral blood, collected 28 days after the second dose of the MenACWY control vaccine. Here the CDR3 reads CASGFSGNYGYTF. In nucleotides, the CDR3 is TGTGCCAGCGGTTTCTCGGGAAACTATGGCTACACCTTC.